This TCR beta chain originates from a study of blood T cell repertoires in COVID-19. This CDR3 contains 16 residues. Germline lookup yields CDR1 MNHNY and CDR2 SVGAGI (reference sequence). V was shortened by 2 bases and J by 0 bases, with 12 bases between the two germline ends. Authors' processing steps: Amplification with reference gene primers provided the estimates of nucleated cell counts. TCRdb's table, derived via immunoSEQ multiplex PCR, lists solely in-frame clones and lacks some. V, J and clone size are those of that table, while D and trimming were read from the DNA. This table has tens of thousands of clones, approximately 87% appearing once.

The sample comprised peripheral blood. The clonotype originates from a human donor in a cohort sampled during active COVID-19. The chain carries TRBV6-6 and TRBJ2-3; D is unresolved. The chain's CDR3 is CASSYLGPSSTDTQYF. CDR3 DNA sequence: TGTGCCAGCAGTTACCTCGGTCCATCTAGCACAGATACGCAGTATTTT.